The 26 T cell receptor beta chains listed next were all sequenced from one sample in a study of blood T cell repertoires in COVID-19. Some clones are missing from TCRdb's copy, which holds only in-frame ones; the method was immunoSEQ multiplex PCR. Among about 280,000 clones listed, less than 90% were seen once. Sequencing was performed on peripheral blood. The receptors here all came from a human donor in a cohort sampled during active COVID-19.

The chain couples TRBV19 to TRBJ1-5; D possibly corresponds to TRBD1 (5 bases). This CDR3 is 14 amino acids long. V was shortened by 6 bases and J by 3 bases, with 12 bases between the two germline ends. Germline CDR1 reads LNHDA; CDR2 reads SQIVND (reference sequence). In nucleotides, the CDR3 is TGTGCCAGTAGCCGTGACAGCTACAATCAGCCCCAGCATTTT. Translated, it gives CASSRDSYNQPQHF.

The chain is built from TRBV4-2 and TRBJ1-5; no clear D. Between the trimmed V and J ends, which lost 4 bases and 4 bases, there was a span of 11 bases. The CDR3 consists of 14 residues. Germline V lookup: CDR1 LGHNA, CDR2 YNFKEQ. The CDR3 loop reads CASSLHSRNQPQHF. Here the CDR3 DNA reads TGTGCCAGCAGCCTCCACTCCCGAAATCAGCCCCAGCATTTT.

V usage is TRBV19 and J usage is TRBJ2-6, with D maybe TRBD2 (5 bases). V lost 2 bases and J 0 bases, leaving 8 bases between the germline ends. The CDR3 is made up of 16 amino acids. The V gene's germline CDR1 is LNHDA and CDR2 SQIVND (reference sequence). The CDR3 DNA is TGTGCCAGTAGTATATTCCGGGACTCTGGGGCCAACGTCCTGACTTTC. This translates into CASSIFRDSGANVLTF.

Comment on this clone: The same CDR3 can be traced to other DNA sequences in this sample. This chain connects TRBV5-1 to TRBJ2-5; perhaps TRBD2 as D (6 bases). Germline V CDR1 and CDR2: SGHRS, YFSETQ. The length of the CDR3 is 14 residues. V was trimmed by 0 bases and J by 1 base, leaving 7 bases between them. CDR3 sequence: CASSLEGGQETQYF. The CDR3, as DNA: TGCGCCAGCAGCTTGGAGGGAGGCCAAGAGACCCAGTACTTC.

The genes are TRBV12-3 or TRBV12-4 and TRBJ2-1; D unclear. The V end lost 2 bases, the J end lost 8 bases, and 4 bases lay between the germline ends. The CDR3 runs to 11 residues. The CDR3 DNA sequence: TGTGCCAGCAGTTTAACGGATGAGCAGTTCTTC. Protein: CASSLTDEQFF.

The chain recombines TRBV11-2 with TRBJ2-1; TRBD2 matches 13 bases. In germline, CDR1 is SGHAT, CDR2 FQNNGV. CDR3 size: 15 residues. Unmatched junction bases numbered 8, after V lost 8 bases and J lost 7 bases. CDR3 protein: CASAHGGLAGNEQFF. The CDR3 DNA reads TGTGCCAGCGCTCATGGGGGACTAGCGGGAAATGAGCAGTTCTTC.

The chain recombines TRBV7-9 with TRBJ1-2, with D hard to call. Germline lookup yields CDR1 SEHNR and CDR2 FQNEAQ (reference sequence). This CDR3 has 15 amino acids. The V end lost 3 bases, the J end lost 8 bases, and 19 bases lay between the germline ends. The CDR3 sequence: CASSFNGPSRSGYTF. The CDR3 DNA is TGTGCCAGCAGCTTTAACGGCCCCTCAAGGAGCGGCTACACCTTC. The variable domain in full, completed from reference TRBV7-9 and TRBJ1-2, reads DTGVSQNPRHKITKRGQNVTFRCDPISEHNRLYWYRQTLGQGPEFLTYFQNEAQLEKSRLLSDRFSAERPKGSFSTLEIQRTEQGDSAMYLCASSFNGPSRSGYTFGSGTRLTVV.

The chain carries TRBV5-5 and TRBJ1-4, with D perhaps matching TRBD1 (6 bases). From germline, CDR1 is SGHKS and CDR2 YYEKEE (reference sequence). V lost 4 bases to trimming and J lost 1 base, with 14 bases between them. CDR3 size: 16 residues. The CDR3 loop is CASSTAQGVTNEKLFF. CDR3 DNA sequence: TGTGCCAGCAGCACCGCACAGGGAGTAACTAATGAAAAACTGTTTTTT.

The V call is TRBV6-5, the J call TRBJ1-2, with D maybe TRBD1 (5 bases). The CDR3 is made up of 13 amino acids. Trimming took 0 bases from V and 4 from J, leaving 6 bases between them. The germline V gene encodes CDR1 MNHEY and CDR2 SVGAGI. CDR3 region: CASSYSGGYGYTF. DNA of the CDR3: TGTGCCAGCAGTTACTCGGGGGGCTATGGCTACACCTTC.

This clone was picked up a small number of times. CDR3 DNA sequence: TGTGCCAGCAGCCAAAAGGACACAGGGGAAGCTTTCTTT. It codes for CASSQKDTGEAFF. The chain employs TRBV5-4 and TRBJ1-1, with a possible D match to TRBD1 (6 bases). CDR3 size: 13 residues. Trimming removed 4 bases from V and 8 bases from J, with 15 bases in between. Germline V gene sequence: CDR1 SGHNT, CDR2 YYREEE (reference sequence).

This chain connects TRBV21-1 to TRBJ1-2; TRBD1, the table's D call, was not compared with the DNA. TRBV21-1 is designated a pseudogene. The CDR3 covers 13 residues. CDR3 coding DNA: TGTGCCAGCACCGGACAGGGCAACTATGGCTACACCTTC. This encodes CASTGQGNYGYTF.

The V and J genes are TRBV30 and TRBJ2-1; 12 bases map to TRBD2. With V trimmed by 1 base and J by 4 bases, 2 bases remained unmatched. The CDR3 is 15 amino acids. CDR1 and CDR2 (germline): GTSNPN, SVGIG (reference sequence). Here the CDR3 DNA reads TGTGCCTGGAGTGGACTAGCGGGAGTTTACAATGAGCAGTTCTTC. This translates into CAWSGLAGVYNEQFF.

This rearrangement joins TRBV10-2 to TRBJ2-7; perhaps TRBD2 as D (6 bases). V lost 3 bases to trimming and J lost 3 bases, with 15 bases between them. This CDR3 is 15 amino acids long. CDR1 and CDR2 from the germline V gene are WSHSY and SAAADI. The CDR3 DNA is TGCGCCAGCAGTGACCCCGGGGGTAGTCACTACGAGCAGTACTTC. This translates into CASSDPGGSHYEQYF.

This sequence joins TRBV18 and TRBJ1-5; no clear D. V lost 5 bases, J lost 5 bases, and 10 bases lay in between. The CDR3 covers 13 residues. Germline loops: CDR1 KGHSH, CDR2 LQKENI. The DNA for the CDR3 is TGTGCCAGCTCAGTTGGGCCCGATCAGCCCCAGCATTTT. Its translation: CASSVGPDQPQHF.

This clone was detected once. The chain combines TRBV7-8 with TRBJ2-5, with D possibly being TRBD2 (5 bases). Germline V gives CDR1 SGHVS, CDR2 FQNEAQ. CDR3 length: 13 amino acids. V shed 1 base and J shed 4 bases, with 7 bases lying between them. The chain's CDR3 is CASSLGGRETQYF. For the CDR3, the DNA is TGTGCCAGCAGCTTAGGTGGGAGAGAGACCCAGTACTTC.

This chain connects TRBV24-1 to TRBJ2-7; the match to TRBD1 covers 11 bases. V shed 7 bases and J 3 bases; nucleotides not matched to a gene: 7. CDR3 length: 15 residues. The germline CDR1 and CDR2 sequences are KGHDR and SFDVKD. The CDR3 bases are TGTGCCACCAGAAACCGGGACAGGGGGATCTACGAGCAGTACTTC. Protein product: CATRNRDRGIYEQYF.

This chain uses TRBV28 with TRBJ1-5, with D hard to call. V lost 3 bases and J lost 7, with 13 bases in between. Germline lookup yields CDR1 MDHEN and CDR2 SYDVKM. There are 14 residues in the CDR3. This CDR3 reads CASSLDSLLQPQHF. CDR3 bases: TGTGCCAGCAGTTTGGACTCCCTCCTCCAGCCCCAGCATTTT.

The chain has TRBV18 and TRBJ2-7; TRBD1 matches 7 bases. CDR1 and CDR2 from the germline V gene are KGHSH and LQKENI. After removal of 0 bases from V and 3 bases from J, the junction contained 8 bases not matched to a gene. The CDR3 covers 16 residues. This CDR3 is CASSPPILTGDYEQYF. The CDR3 DNA sequence: TGTGCCAGCTCACCACCGATCCTTACAGGGGACTACGAGCAGTACTTC.

The rearrangement links TRBV10-3 to TRBJ2-3, with a possible D match to TRBD2 (5 bases). CDR1 is ENHRY, CDR2 SYGVKD, per germline. The V gene lost 11 bases and the J gene lost 2 bases, with 14 bases spanning the gap. The CDR3 sequence is 13 residues long. The CDR3, as DNA: TGTGCCCTCGCGAGAGCGGACACAGATACGCAGTATTTT. This codes for CALARADTDTQYF.

The V gene is TRBV9, the J gene TRBJ1-6; 8 positions match TRBD1. The CDR3 has 15 residues. Trimming at V came to 3 bases and at J to 5 bases, leaving 4 bases not matched to a gene. In germline, CDR1 is SGDLS, CDR2 YYNGEE. CDR3: CASSATGGDNSPLHF. In DNA form, the CDR3 reads TGTGCCAGCAGCGCAACAGGGGGAGATAATTCACCCCTCCACTTT.

The CDR3 reads CAWSVTAGGGIQYF. CDR3 coding DNA: TGTGCCTGGAGTGTCACAGCGGGAGGGGGCATTCAGTACTTC. This rearrangement joins TRBV30 to TRBJ2-4, with TRBD2 identical over 10 bases. V dropped 0 bases and J dropped 9; count of bases not matched to a gene: 5. Germline V gene sequence: CDR1 GTSNPN, CDR2 SVGIG (reference sequence). This CDR3 comprises 14 residues.

The rearrangement joins TRBV19 to TRBJ1-5; D not resolved. Germline V CDR1 and CDR2: LNHDA, SQIVND (reference sequence). V lost 1 base and J 3 bases, leaving 7 bases between the germline ends. The CDR3 runs to 14 residues. CDR3 in DNA: TGTGCCAGTAGTATAGTCGGGGACAATCAGCCCCAGCATTTT. Protein sequence: CASSIVGDNQPQHF.

The chain couples TRBV5-5 to TRBJ1-1; D not resolved. V lost 0 bases and J lost 6, with 12 bases in between. CDR3 length: 14 amino acids. The germline V gene has CDR1 SGHKS and CDR2 YYEKEE (reference sequence). Here the CDR3 reads CASSLALGIPEAFF. The CDR3, as DNA: TGTGCCAGCAGCTTGGCCCTGGGCATTCCTGAAGCTTTCTTT.

In DNA, the CDR3 is TGTGCCAGCAGTTGGGGACAGGGCTCTGGAAACACCATATATTTT. As protein: CASSWGQGSGNTIYF. This rearrangement joins TRBV5-6 to TRBJ1-3; 9 positions match TRBD1. V shed 5 bases, J shed 0 bases, and the junction held 3 bases outside the gene matches. CDR1 SGHDT and CDR2 YYEEEE come from the germline V gene. The CDR3 runs 15 residues.

This chain joins TRBV12-3 or TRBV12-4 and TRBJ2-1, with D possibly being TRBD2 (5 bases). With 1 base removed from V and 9 bases from J, the gap between germline ends came to 7 bases. This CDR3 contains 12 residues. The CDR3 region is CASSLGGVEQFF. The CDR3 DNA follows: TGTGCCAGCAGTTTAGGGGGAGTTGAGCAGTTCTTC.

This clone was counted a single time. The V gene is TRBV19, the J gene TRBJ2-1; 9 positions agree with TRBD1. Looked up from germline, CDR1 is LNHDA and CDR2 is SQIVND (reference sequence). The CDR3 sequence is 14 residues long. V dropped 4 bases and J dropped 8; count of bases not matched to a gene: 6. The DNA for the CDR3 is TGTGCCAGTAGTAACAGGGGGCCGGGTGATGAGCAGTTCTTC. This translates into CASSNRGPGDEQFF.